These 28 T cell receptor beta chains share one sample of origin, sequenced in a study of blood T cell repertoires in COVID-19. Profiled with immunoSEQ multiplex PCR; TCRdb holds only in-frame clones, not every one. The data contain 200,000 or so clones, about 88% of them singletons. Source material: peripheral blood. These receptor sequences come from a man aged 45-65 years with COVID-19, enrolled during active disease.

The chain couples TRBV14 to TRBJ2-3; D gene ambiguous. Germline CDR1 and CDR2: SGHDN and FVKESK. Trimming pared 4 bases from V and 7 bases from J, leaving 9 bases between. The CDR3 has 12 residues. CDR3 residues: CASSPTGNTQYF. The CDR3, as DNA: TGTGCCAGCAGCCCGACTGGCAATACGCAGTATTTT.

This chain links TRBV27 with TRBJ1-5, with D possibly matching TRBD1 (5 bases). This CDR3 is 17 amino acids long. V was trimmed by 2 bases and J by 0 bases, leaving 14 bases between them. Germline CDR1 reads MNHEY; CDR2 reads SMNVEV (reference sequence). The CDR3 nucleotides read TGTGCCAGCAGTTTAGTGGGGCAGATCTATAGCAATCAGCCCCAGCATTTT. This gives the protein CASSLVGQIYSNQPQHF.

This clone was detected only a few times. Here the CDR3 reads CASSGGLVHNEQFF. The CDR3 nucleotides are TGCGCCAGCAGTGGGGGACTAGTACACAATGAGCAGTTCTTC. The chain is built from TRBV10-1 and TRBJ2-1, with 8 bases that match TRBD2. This CDR3 is built from 14 residues. Germline lookup yields CDR1 WNHNN and CDR2 SYGVQD (reference sequence). The V gene end was trimmed by 4 bases and the J gene end by 5 bases; junction bases not matched to a gene: 4.

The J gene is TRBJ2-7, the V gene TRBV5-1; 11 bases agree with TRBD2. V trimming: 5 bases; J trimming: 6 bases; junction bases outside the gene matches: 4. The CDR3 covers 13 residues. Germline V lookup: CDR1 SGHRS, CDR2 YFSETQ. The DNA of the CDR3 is TGCGCCAGCAGACCAGGGACTAGCGGCGAGCAGTACTTC. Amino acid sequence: CASRPGTSGEQYF. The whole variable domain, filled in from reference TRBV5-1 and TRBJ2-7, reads KAGVTQTPRYLIKTRGQQVTLSCSPISGHRSVSWYQQTPGQGLQFLFEYFSETQRNKGNFPGRFSGRQFSNSRSEMNVSTLELGDSALYLCASRPGTSGEQYFGPGTRLTVT.

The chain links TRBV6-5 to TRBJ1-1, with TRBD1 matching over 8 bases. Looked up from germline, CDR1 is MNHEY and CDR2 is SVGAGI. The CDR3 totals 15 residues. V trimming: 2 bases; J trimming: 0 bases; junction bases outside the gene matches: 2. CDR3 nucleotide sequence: TGTGCCAGCAGTTACCAGGGGGCGGTGAACACTGAAGCTTTCTTT. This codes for CASSYQGAVNTEAFF.

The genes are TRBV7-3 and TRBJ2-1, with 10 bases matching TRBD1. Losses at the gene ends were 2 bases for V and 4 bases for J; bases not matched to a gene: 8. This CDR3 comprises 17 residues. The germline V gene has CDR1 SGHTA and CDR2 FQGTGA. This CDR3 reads CASSLGPTGGEYNEQFF. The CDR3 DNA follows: TGTGCCAGCAGCTTAGGGCCGACAGGGGGCGAGTACAATGAGCAGTTCTTC.

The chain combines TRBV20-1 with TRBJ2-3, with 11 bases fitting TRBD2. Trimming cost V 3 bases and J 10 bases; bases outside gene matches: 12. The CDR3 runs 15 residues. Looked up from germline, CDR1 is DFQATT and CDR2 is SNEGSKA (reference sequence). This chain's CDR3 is CSASLAGGPVQAQYF. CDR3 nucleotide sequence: TGCAGTGCTAGTTTAGCGGGAGGGCCGGTACAAGCGCAGTATTTT.

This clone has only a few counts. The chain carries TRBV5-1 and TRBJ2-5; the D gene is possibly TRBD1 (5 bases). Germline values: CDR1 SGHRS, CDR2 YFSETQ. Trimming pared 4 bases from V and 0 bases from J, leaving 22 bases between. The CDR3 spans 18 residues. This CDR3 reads CASSPPLIRDRYQETQYF. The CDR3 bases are TGCGCCAGCAGCCCCCCGCTTATCAGAGACAGATACCAAGAGACCCAGTACTTC. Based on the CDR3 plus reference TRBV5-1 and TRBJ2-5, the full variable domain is KAGVTQTPRYLIKTRGQQVTLSCSPISGHRSVSWYQQTPGQGLQFLFEYFSETQRNKGNFPGRFSGRQFSNSRSEMNVSTLELGDSALYLCASSPPLIRDRYQETQYFGPGTRLLVL.

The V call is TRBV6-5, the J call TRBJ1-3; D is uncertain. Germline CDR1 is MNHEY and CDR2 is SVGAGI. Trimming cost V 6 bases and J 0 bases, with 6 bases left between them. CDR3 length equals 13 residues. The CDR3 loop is CASRESSGNTIYF. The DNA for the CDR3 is TGTGCCAGCAGAGAGAGCTCTGGAAACACCATATATTTT.

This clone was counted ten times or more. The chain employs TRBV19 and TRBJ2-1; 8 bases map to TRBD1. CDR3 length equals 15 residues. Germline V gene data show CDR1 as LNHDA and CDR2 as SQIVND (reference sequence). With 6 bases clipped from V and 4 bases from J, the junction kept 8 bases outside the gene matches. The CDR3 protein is CASSAPGQAYNEQFF. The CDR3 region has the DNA TGTGCCAGTAGCGCGCCGGGACAGGCGTACAATGAGCAGTTCTTC.

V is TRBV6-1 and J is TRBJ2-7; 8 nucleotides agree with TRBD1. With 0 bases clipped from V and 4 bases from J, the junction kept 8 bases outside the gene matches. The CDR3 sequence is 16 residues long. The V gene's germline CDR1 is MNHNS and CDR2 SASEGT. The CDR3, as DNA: TGTGCCAGCAGTGAAGCTGGACAGGGACCGCTGTACGAGCAGTACTTC. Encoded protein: CASSEAGQGPLYEQYF.

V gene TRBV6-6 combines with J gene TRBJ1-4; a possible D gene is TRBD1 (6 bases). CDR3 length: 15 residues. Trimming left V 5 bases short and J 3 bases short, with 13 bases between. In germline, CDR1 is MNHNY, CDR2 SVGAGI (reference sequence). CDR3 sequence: CASSAPGASNEKLFF. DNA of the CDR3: TGTGCCAGCAGTGCCCCAGGGGCGTCTAATGAAAAACTGTTTTTT.

CDR3 nucleotide sequence: TGCGCCAGCAGCGTTGGGGGAGGGTACTACGAGCAGTACTTC. Its translation: CASSVGGGYYEQYF. The chain recombines TRBV5-1 with TRBJ2-7; 7 bases line up with TRBD2. Germline V gene data show CDR1 as SGHRS and CDR2 as YFSETQ. The CDR3 consists of 14 residues. The trim removed 4 bases at V and 3 bases at J, leaving 7 bases unmatched.

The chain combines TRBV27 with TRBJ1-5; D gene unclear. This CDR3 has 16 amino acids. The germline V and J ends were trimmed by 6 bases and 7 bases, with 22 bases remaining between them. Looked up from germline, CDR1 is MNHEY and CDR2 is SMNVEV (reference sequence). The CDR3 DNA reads TGTGCCAGCAGCCTGGCCCCACCAAAATCGGGACAGCCCCAGCATTTT. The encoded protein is CASSLAPPKSGQPQHF.

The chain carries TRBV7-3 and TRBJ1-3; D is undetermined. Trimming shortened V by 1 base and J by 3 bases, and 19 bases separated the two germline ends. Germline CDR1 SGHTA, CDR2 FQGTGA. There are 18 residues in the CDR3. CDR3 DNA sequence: TGTGCCAGCAGCTTAAACGCCCCGGTTGACACCGTTGGAAACACCATATATTTT. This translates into CASSLNAPVDTVGNTIYF.

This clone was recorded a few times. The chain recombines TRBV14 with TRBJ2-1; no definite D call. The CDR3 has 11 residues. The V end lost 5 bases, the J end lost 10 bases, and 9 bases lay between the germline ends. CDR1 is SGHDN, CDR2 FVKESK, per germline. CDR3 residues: CASSSYREQFF. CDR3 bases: TGTGCCAGCAGCTCGTACCGGGAGCAGTTCTTC.

DNA for the CDR3: TGTGCCAGTAGTATCAGCGGCGGCACAGATACGCAGTATTTT. Translating gives CASSISGGTDTQYF. This chain links TRBV19 with TRBJ2-3, with D possibly being TRBD2 (5 bases). Germline CDR1 is LNHDA and CDR2 is SQIVND (reference sequence). The CDR3 loop spans 14 amino acids. V was trimmed by 3 bases and J by 1 base, leaving 8 bases between them.

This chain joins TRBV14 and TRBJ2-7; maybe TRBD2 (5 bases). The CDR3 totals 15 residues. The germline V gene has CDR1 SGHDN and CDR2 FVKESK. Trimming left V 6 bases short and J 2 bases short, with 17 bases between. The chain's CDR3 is CASSLGRGYTYEQYF. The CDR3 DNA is TGTGCCAGCAGTCTTGGGAGAGGGTACACCTACGAGCAGTACTTC. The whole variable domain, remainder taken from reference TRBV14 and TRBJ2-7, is EAGVTQFPSHSVIEKGQTVTLRCDPISGHDNLYWYRRVMGKEIKFLLHFVKESKQDESGMPNNRFLAERTGGTYSTLKVQPAELEDSGVYFCASSLGRGYTYEQYFGPGTRLTVT.

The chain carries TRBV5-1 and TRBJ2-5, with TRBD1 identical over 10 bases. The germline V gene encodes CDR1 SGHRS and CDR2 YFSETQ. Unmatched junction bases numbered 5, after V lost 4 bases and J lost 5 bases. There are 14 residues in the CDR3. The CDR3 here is CASSVGQGRETQYF. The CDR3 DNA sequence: TGCGCCAGCAGCGTGGGACAGGGGAGGGAGACCCAGTACTTC. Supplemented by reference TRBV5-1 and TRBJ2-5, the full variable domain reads KAGVTQTPRYLIKTRGQQVTLSCSPISGHRSVSWYQQTPGQGLQFLFEYFSETQRNKGNFPGRFSGRQFSNSRSEMNVSTLELGDSALYLCASSVGQGRETQYFGPGTRLLVL.

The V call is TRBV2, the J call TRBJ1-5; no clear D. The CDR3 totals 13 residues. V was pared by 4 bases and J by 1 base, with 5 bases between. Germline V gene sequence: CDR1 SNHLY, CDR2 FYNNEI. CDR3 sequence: CASSVESNQPQHF. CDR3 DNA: TGTGCCAGCAGTGTTGAGAGCAATCAGCCCCAGCATTTT.

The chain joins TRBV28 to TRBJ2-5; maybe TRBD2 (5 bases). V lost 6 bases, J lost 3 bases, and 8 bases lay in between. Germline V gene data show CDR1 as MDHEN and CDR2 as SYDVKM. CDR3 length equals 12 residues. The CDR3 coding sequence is TGTGCCAGCAGCGAGAGGGAAGAGACCCAGTACTTC. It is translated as CASSEREETQYF.

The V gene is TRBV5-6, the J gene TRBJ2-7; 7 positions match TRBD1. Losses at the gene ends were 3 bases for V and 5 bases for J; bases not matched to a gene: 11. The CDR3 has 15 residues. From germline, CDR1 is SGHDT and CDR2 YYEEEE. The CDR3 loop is CASSSRGLRGNEQYF. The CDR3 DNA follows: TGTGCCAGCAGCTCCAGGGGGTTAAGGGGGAACGAGCAGTACTTC. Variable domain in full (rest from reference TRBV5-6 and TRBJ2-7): DAGVTQSPTHLIKTRGQQVTLRCSPKSGHDTVSWYQQALGQGPQFIFQYYEEEERQRGNFPDRFSGHQFPNYSSELNVNALLLGDSALYLCASSSRGLRGNEQYFGPGTRLTVT.

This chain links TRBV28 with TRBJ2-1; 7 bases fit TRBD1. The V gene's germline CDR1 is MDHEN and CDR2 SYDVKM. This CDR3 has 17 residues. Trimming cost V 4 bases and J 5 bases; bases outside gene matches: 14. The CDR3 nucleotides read TGTGCCAGCAGTTCCTCAATTGACAGGGCCTTAAACAATGAGCAGTTCTTC. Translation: CASSSSIDRALNNEQFF.

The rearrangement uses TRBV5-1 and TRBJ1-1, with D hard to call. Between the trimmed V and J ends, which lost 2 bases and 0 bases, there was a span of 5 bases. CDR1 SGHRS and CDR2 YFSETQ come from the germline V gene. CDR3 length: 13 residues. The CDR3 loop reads CASSLEVNTEAFF. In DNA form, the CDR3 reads TGCGCCAGCAGCTTAGAGGTGAACACTGAAGCTTTCTTT.

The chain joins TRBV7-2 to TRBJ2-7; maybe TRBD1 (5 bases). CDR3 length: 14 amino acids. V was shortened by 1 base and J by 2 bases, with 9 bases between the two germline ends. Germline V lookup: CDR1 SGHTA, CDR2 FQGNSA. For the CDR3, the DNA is TGTGCCAGCAGCTTAGGTCAGGGAACCTACGAGCAGTACTTC. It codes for CASSLGQGTYEQYF.

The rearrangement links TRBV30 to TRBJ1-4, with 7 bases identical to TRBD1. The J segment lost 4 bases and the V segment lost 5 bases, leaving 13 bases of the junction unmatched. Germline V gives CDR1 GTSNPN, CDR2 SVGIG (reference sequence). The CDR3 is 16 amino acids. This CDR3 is CAWRGGGTVNNEKLFF. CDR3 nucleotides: TGTGCCTGGCGCGGGGGGGGGACAGTTAATAATGAAAAACTGTTTTTT. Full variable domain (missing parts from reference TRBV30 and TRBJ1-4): SQTIHQWPATLVQPVGSPLSLECTVEGTSNPNLYWYRQAAGRGLQLLFYSVGIGQISSEVPQNLSASRPQDRQFILSSKKLLLSDSGFYLCAWRGGGTVNNEKLFFGSGTQLSVL.

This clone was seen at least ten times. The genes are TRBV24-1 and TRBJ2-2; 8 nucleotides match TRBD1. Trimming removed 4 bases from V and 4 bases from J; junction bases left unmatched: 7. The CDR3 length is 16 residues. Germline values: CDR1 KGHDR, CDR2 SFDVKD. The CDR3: CATSDPRTGITGELFF. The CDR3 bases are TGTGCCACCAGTGACCCACGGACAGGGATCACCGGGGAGCTGTTTTTT.

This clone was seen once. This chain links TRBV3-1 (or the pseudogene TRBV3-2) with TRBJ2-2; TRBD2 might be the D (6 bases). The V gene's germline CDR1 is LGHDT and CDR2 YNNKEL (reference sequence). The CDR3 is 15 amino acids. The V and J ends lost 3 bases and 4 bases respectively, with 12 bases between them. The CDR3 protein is CASSQAQTSTGELFF. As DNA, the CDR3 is TGTGCCAGCAGCCAGGCCCAGACTAGCACCGGGGAGCTGTTTTTT.